These T cell receptor beta chains were read from a single sample in a study of blood T cell repertoires in COVID-19. Here immunoSEQ multiplex PCR was the method, and the copy in TCRdb shows in-frame clones only, minus some. This table holds 150,000 to 200,000 clones, around 85% found once. The source material was peripheral blood. Receptors were obtained from a man in his sixties with acute or convalescent COVID-19. The CDR3 runs from the conserved cysteine through the conserved F or W.

TRBV2	CASSPGQGATDTQYF
TRBV18	CASSPAGTDTQYF
TRBV11-1	CASSLVGRAKDTQYF
TRBV3-1/TRBV3-2	CASSLTVNYGYTF
TRBV5-6	CASSLVGTSGLYTQYF
TRBV7-3	CASRGMNTEAFF
TRBV19	CASSPRGTSGRPNEQFF
TRBV5-1	CASSLNSQGSEAFF
TRBV7-2	CASSLRAGGSTDTQYF
TRBV5-4	CASSFGQQIPSGNTIYF
TRBV5-6	CASRASAGPLAGYGYTF
TRBV19	CASSSVILAGAKNIQYF
TRBV11-2	CASSLEDRANQPQHF
TRBV7-2	CASSPSGVNYGYTF
TRBV27	CASSWSVNTEAFF
TRBV28	CASSLPRTGNQPQHF
TRBV6-6	CASTARENTEAFF
TRBV6-5	CASSPSGGRNEKLFF
TRBV6-5	CASSYGGTAYGYTF
TRBV4-3	CASSRQWGQSFTSSTDTQYF
TRBV28	CASSSRGPTNEKLFF
TRBV3-1/TRBV3-2	CASSLLGTGELFF
TRBV25-1	CASRPGGIQETQYF
TRBV4-2	CASSRNRGALGGEQFF
TRBV5-1	CASSLFPGNTEAFF
TRBV6-4	CASSTGAAGVTQYF
TRBV6-5	CASSLQGFYEQYF
TRBV3-1/TRBV3-2	CASSTPGLETDTQYF
TRBV9	CASSVGGMTQETQYF
TRBV7-9	CASSPRRLADSNNEQFF
TRBV27	CASSSTSGRLVEQFF
TRBV28	CASSLYGQGAAQETQYF
TRBV2	CASRGDRGGYTF
TRBV2	CASSTMELAPGELFF
TRBV7-6	CASSLVAEAYEQYF
TRBV24-1	CATSDPGQNEQFF
TRBV12-5	CASGTSTGGGTEAFF
TRBV29-1	CSVDRGISYNEQFF
TRBV19	CASSIFGGRAGNEQFF
TRBV7-9	CASRSKQGLAGLVGELFF
TRBV19	CASSRQGSQNYGYTF
TRBV19	CASSPRPQISLAKNIQYF
TRBV19	CAVGGFPAVDSPLHF
TRBV27	CASSLTGLASDTQYF
TRBV7-9	CASSPAGGNYGYTF
TRBV7-9	CASRSRGDEQYF
TRBV5-1	CASPSPQQLRQGSNYGYTF
TRBV6-5	CASSYSRAGGYGYTF
TRBV24-1	CATSDRGQVTDTQYF
TRBV5-1	CASSLWGGSSYNEQFF
TRBV5-1	CASSFGQGLAGGVPRASYEQYF
TRBV9	CASSPGTITGEKLFF
TRBV5-1	CASSPRDLTDTQYF
TRBV6-2/TRBV6-3	CASSFAGTSRGYSNQPQHF
TRBV3-1/TRBV3-2	CASSQVGLAYTQYF